What follows is one T cell receptor beta chain and its context. The data stem from a study of blood T cell repertoires in COVID-19. Study-level information: The study drew acute and convalescent COVID-19 samples from the United States, Italy and Spain. Sources were T cells, B-cell-depleted T cells, or PBMCs; the material itself was cDNA or gDNA.

Germline trimming cut 5 bases from V and 6 bases from J; bases unmatched to any gene: 11. Germline CDR1 and CDR2: SGHAT and FQNNGV. The CDR3 runs to 16 residues. TCRdb's table, derived via immunoSEQ multiplex PCR, lists solely in-frame clones and lacks some. The sample holds some 51,000 clones, roughly 91% seen once. Sample: peripheral blood. This clonotype originated in a man aged 50 to 59 with active COVID-19. V usage is TRBV11-2 and J usage is TRBJ2-2, with TRBD2 matching 8 bases. The CDR3 DNA follows: TGTGCCAGCAGCGTTGGTGGCGGGGGGAGGGCCGGGGAGCTGTTTTTT. Translation: CASSVGGGGRAGELFF.